This TCR beta chain was sequenced during a study of Tregs in tolerant kidney transplant recipients. General study results and limits: Biological reproducibility was not directly addressed in this study. Few patients were studied, so findings need validation in larger groups. Expanding Tregs on activated donor B cells appeared to best identify donor-specific TCRbeta clones.

The CDR3 covers 18 residues. Unstimulated regulatory T cells (CD4+CD25+CD127-), CD4+CD25- non-regulatory cells, CD4 and CD8 cells were FACS-sorted from thawed PBMCs. As concerns this clone: Its matching antigen is unknown.

The protocol was immunoSEQ multiplex PCR, while the TCRdb copy is restricted to in-frame clones and leaves out a portion. The table has about 240,000 clones, about 80% seen once; the top ten hold less than 0.75%. The clonotype comes from a human donor in good health. The chain has TRBV1 and TRBJ2-6. TRBV1 is flagged as a pseudogene. The sequenced material came from CD4+ T cells from blood. CDR3 sequence (DNA): TGCACCAGCAGGTTAGCAGGTTTGTGCACAAGTCGGGCCAACGTCCTGACTTTC. Translating gives CTSRLAGLCTSRANVLTF.